This entry lists 30 T cell receptor beta chains sequenced from one sample in a study of cytomegalovirus exposure and HLA in healthy donors. Researchers ran the PCR with 60 Vbeta and 13 Jbeta primers. Profiling relied on immunoSEQ multiplex PCR, and the TCRdb table lists in-frame clones only, not all of them. Of some 140,000 clones detected, 60% to 85% appear once; the ten largest clones hold over 1%. Sequences were obtained from PBMCs. These receptors all come from a male donor in good health and CMV-seropositive.

This rearrangement joins TRBV5-1 to TRBJ1-2; the match to TRBD1 covers 8 bases. In germline, CDR1 is SGHRS, CDR2 YFSETQ. Trimming removed 3 bases from V and 6 bases from J; junction bases left unmatched: 10. The length of the CDR3 is 15 residues. The CDR3 spells CASSSLGQGRDGYTF. The CDR3 DNA is TGCGCCAGCAGCTCCCTAGGACAGGGAAGGGATGGCTACACCTTC.

Worth noting for this clone: Additional DNA sequences in this sample encode the identical CDR3. The chain's CDR3 is CASSPRQATNEKLFF. The CDR3, as DNA: TGTGCCAGCTCACCAAGACAGGCAACTAATGAAAAACTGTTTTTT. The chain couples TRBV18 to TRBJ1-4, with D perhaps TRBD1 (6 bases). Germline V gene data show CDR1 as KGHSH and CDR2 as LQKENI. The V end was cut by 2 bases, the J end by 0 bases, with 7 bases between. The CDR3 contains 15 residues.

The chain has TRBV10-1 and TRBJ2-3; 7 bases match TRBD1. CDR1 and CDR2 from the germline V gene are WNHNN and SYGVQD (reference sequence). CDR3 length equals 13 residues. With 7 bases clipped from V and 6 bases from J, the junction kept 7 bases outside the gene matches. CDR3 loop: CASKAQGTDTQYF. CDR3 DNA: TGCGCCAGCAAGGCACAGGGGACGGATACGCAGTATTTT.

The chain uses TRBV4-3 and TRBJ2-7; the match to TRBD2 covers 8 bases. The CDR3 is made up of 15 amino acids. Germline CDR1 reads LGHNA; CDR2 reads YSLEER. V dropped 3 bases and J dropped 2; count of bases not matched to a gene: 6. For the CDR3, the DNA is TGCGCCAGCAGCCAGGGAATTAGCGGGGCCTACGAGCAGTACTTC. Translating gives CASSQGISGAYEQYF.

The chain employs TRBV7-2 and TRBJ2-7, with TRBD2 matching 11 bases. Germline values: CDR1 SGHTA, CDR2 FQGNSA. After removal of 3 bases from V and 5 bases from J, the junction contained 3 bases not matched to a gene. The length of the CDR3 is 14 residues. CDR3 bases: TGTGCCAGCAGCTTTACTAGCGGGAGACACGAGCAGTACTTC. Translating gives CASSFTSGRHEQYF.

This clone appeared once. The J gene is TRBJ2-7, the V gene TRBV13; 7 nucleotides match TRBD1. The CDR3 is made up of 15 amino acids. V lost 5 bases and J lost 2; bases outside the gene matches: 9. Germline V gene sequence: CDR1 PRHDT, CDR2 FYEKMQ (reference sequence). The CDR3 here is CASSLWTGYAYEQYF. CDR3 bases: TGTGCCAGCAGCCTCTGGACAGGCTACGCCTACGAGCAGTACTTC.

V is TRBV6-1 and J is TRBJ2-7; D gene unclear. The CDR3 length is 13 residues. V was clipped by 5 bases and J by 0 bases, with 8 bases between them. The germline CDR1 and CDR2 sequences are MNHNS and SASEGT. CDR3 amino acids: CASSRAPSYEQYF. CDR3 DNA sequence: TGTGCCAGCAGTCGCGCCCCCTCCTACGAGCAGTACTTC.

The CDR3 here is CASSLGTGKTYEQYF. The CDR3 DNA sequence: TGTGCCAGCAGCCTAGGGACAGGGAAGACCTACGAGCAGTACTTC. This chain joins TRBV7-9 and TRBJ2-7; the match to TRBD1 covers 9 bases. Per the germline V gene, CDR1 is SEHNR and CDR2 is FQNEAQ (reference sequence). The trim removed 5 bases at V and 2 bases at J, leaving 7 bases unmatched. CDR3 length: 15 residues.

This clone was picked up one time. J is TRBJ2-7 and V is TRBV5-1, with a weak D call TRBD1 (6 bases). Germline V gene data show CDR1 as SGHRS and CDR2 as YFSETQ. V dropped 1 base and J dropped 2 bases, with 13 bases sitting between them. This CDR3 has 15 amino acids. The CDR3 DNA reads TGCGCCAGCAGCTTGTCCGGGACATACACCTACGAGCAGTACTTC. Its translation: CASSLSGTYTYEQYF.

The chain is built from TRBV5-1 and TRBJ1-5; 8 bases map to TRBD1. The CDR3 loop spans 15 amino acids. Germline V gene sequence: CDR1 SGHRS, CDR2 YFSETQ. With V trimmed by 2 bases and J by 7 bases, 8 bases remained unmatched. Here the CDR3 DNA reads TGCGCCAGCAGCTTCGGGACAGGACAAGGACAGCCCCAGCATTTT. Protein sequence: CASSFGTGQGQPQHF.

The rearrangement joins TRBV15 to TRBJ1-2, with D tentatively TRBD1 (6 bases). The CDR3 has 13 amino acids. Trimming shortened V by 5 bases and J by 5 bases, and 12 bases separated the two germline ends. The germline CDR1 and CDR2 sequences are LNHNV and YYDKDF (reference sequence). CDR3 protein: CATSGRQVYGYTF. In DNA form, the CDR3 reads TGTGCCACCAGCGGAAGACAGGTTTATGGCTACACCTTC.

This rearrangement joins TRBV7-8 to TRBJ1-2; D unclear. CDR3 size: 15 residues. The germline gives CDR1 SGHVS, CDR2 FQNEAQ. V was pared by 2 bases and J by 6 bases, with 16 bases between. For the CDR3, the DNA is TGTGCCAGCAGCTTACTGGGGTCGAGGGCGAATGGCTACACCTTC. Protein sequence: CASSLLGSRANGYTF.

V usage is TRBV29-1 and J usage is TRBJ2-5, with a tentative D call TRBD1 (6 bases). The DNA end is a closer match to TRBJ2-7, so the J assignment may be wrong. Germline-derived CDR1 and CDR2 are SQVTM and ANQGSEA. The CDR3 runs to 14 residues. The CDR3 sequence is CSAQDSYLSYEQYF. The CDR3 region has the DNA TGCAGCGCACAGGACAGCTACCTCTCCTACGAGCAGTACTTC.

This chain joins TRBV7-3 and TRBJ1-5, with D unresolved. Germline CDR1 SGHTA, CDR2 FQGTGA. The CDR3 extends over 13 amino acids. Deletions cut 2 bases from V and 6 bases from J, with 8 bases between. The CDR3 region has the DNA TGTGCCAGCAGCTTATACGCGGGTCAGCCCCAGCATTTT. Translated: CASSLYAGQPQHF.

This chain links TRBV5-1 with TRBJ2-7; TRBD2 aligns across 11 bases. After removal of 0 bases from V and 4 bases from J, the junction contained 3 bases not matched to a gene. The V gene's germline CDR1 is SGHRS and CDR2 YFSETQ. CDR3 length: 15 residues. In DNA form, the CDR3 reads TGCGCCAGCAGCTTGGCACTAGCGGGGGTATACGAGCAGTACTTC. Amino acid sequence: CASSLALAGVYEQYF. The full variable domain, with the rest looked up from reference TRBV5-1 and TRBJ2-7, is KAGVTQTPRYLIKTRGQQVTLSCSPISGHRSVSWYQQTPGQGLQFLFEYFSETQRNKGNFPGRFSGRQFSNSRSEMNVSTLELGDSALYLCASSLALAGVYEQYFGPGTRLTVT.

V and J are TRBV14 and TRBJ1-2; 10 bases are a match to TRBD1. Germline CDR1 and CDR2: SGHDN and FVKESK. V was pared by 3 bases and J by 5 bases, with 6 bases of the junction left unmatched. The CDR3 sequence is 15 residues long. The CDR3 DNA reads TGTGCCAGCAGCCATAGACAGGGGGCAGGATATGGCTACACCTTC. Amino acid sequence: CASSHRQGAGYGYTF.

V is TRBV2 and J is TRBJ1-6; D possibly corresponds to TRBD1 (6 bases). V gave up 4 bases and J gave up 7 bases, with 17 bases separating them. Germline values: CDR1 SNHLY, CDR2 FYNNEI. CDR3 length equals 16 residues. CDR3 sequence reads: CASSGGGGGKNSPLHF. The CDR3, as DNA: TGTGCCAGCAGTGGAGGGGGGGGAGGTAAGAATTCACCCCTCCACTTT.

This chain joins TRBV13 and TRBJ2-7; D might be TRBD1 (6 bases). There are 13 residues in the CDR3. Trimming left V 4 bases short and J 2 bases short, with 9 bases between. Germline V lookup: CDR1 PRHDT, CDR2 FYEKMQ (reference sequence). The CDR3 sequence is CASSSRDTYEQYF. The CDR3 DNA reads TGTGCCAGCAGCTCCCGGGACACCTACGAGCAGTACTTC.

The J gene is TRBJ1-4, the V gene TRBV18; D is unresolved. Per germline, CDR1 KGHSH and CDR2 LQKENI. CDR3 size: 16 residues. With 4 bases removed from V and 0 bases from J, the gap between germline ends came to 12 bases. CDR3 bases: TGTGCCAGCTCACTGGAAGTAGCGGCAACTAATGAAAAACTGTTTTTT. Translation gives CASSLEVAATNEKLFF. Combining the CDR3 with reference TRBV18 and TRBJ1-4 gives the whole variable domain NAGVMQNPRHLVRRRGQEARLRCSPMKGHSHVYWYRQLPEEGLKFMVYLQKENIIDESGMPKERFSAEFPKEGPSILRIQQVVRGDSAAYFCASSLEVAATNEKLFFGSGTQLSVL.

The rearrangement joins TRBV9 to TRBJ2-1; 7 nucleotides line up with TRBD2. Germline CDR1 and CDR2: SGDLS and YYNGEE. V was clipped by 4 bases and J by 0 bases; unmatched bases: 7. This CDR3 is built from 16 residues. In DNA, the CDR3 is TGTGCCAGCAGCCCCCGCGGGGGAGACTCCTACAATGAGCAGTTCTTC. Its protein product is CASSPRGGDSYNEQFF.

This clone was recorded a few times. The chain has TRBV27 and TRBJ2-2, with 7 bases identical to TRBD2. The CDR3 is 13 amino acids. V dropped 6 bases and J dropped 6; count of bases not matched to a gene: 4. The germline CDR1 and CDR2 sequences are MNHEY and SMNVEV (reference sequence). The DNA of the CDR3 is TGTGCCAGCAGGGGGGGGGTAGCCGGGGAGCTGTTTTTT. Its translation is CASRGGVAGELFF.

This chain links TRBV7-9 with TRBJ2-1, with D perhaps TRBD2 (5 bases). The germline CDR1 and CDR2 sequences are SEHNR and FQNEAQ (reference sequence). Trimming shortened V by 0 bases and J by 2 bases, and 11 bases separated the two germline ends. The CDR3 length is 16 residues. The CDR3 protein is CASSLATRDPYNEQFF. In DNA form, the CDR3 reads TGTGCCAGCAGCTTAGCGACCCGGGATCCCTACAATGAGCAGTTCTTC. The whole variable domain, filled in from reference TRBV7-9 and TRBJ2-1, reads DTGVSQNPRHKITKRGQNVTFRCDPISEHNRLYWYRQTLGQGPEFLTYFQNEAQLEKSRLLSDRFSAERPKGSFSTLEIQRTEQGDSAMYLCASSLATRDPYNEQFFGPGTRLTVL.

The gene calls are TRBV15 and TRBJ2-3; 14 bases map to TRBD2. From germline, CDR1 is LNHNV and CDR2 YYDKDF (reference sequence). Trimming took 5 bases from V and 0 from J; bases not matched to a gene: 4. The CDR3 is made up of 17 amino acids. The CDR3 loop is CATSARLAGGSTDTQYF. The CDR3 DNA follows: TGTGCCACCAGCGCAAGACTAGCGGGGGGGAGCACAGATACGCAGTATTTT.

The chain links TRBV19 to TRBJ2-5, with 9 bases matching TRBD1. The V gene's germline CDR1 is LNHDA and CDR2 SQIVND (reference sequence). The CDR3 totals 18 residues. With 0 bases clipped from V and 3 bases from J, the junction kept 11 bases outside the gene matches. CDR3: CASSIDASGTGIEETQYF. The CDR3 region has the DNA TGTGCCAGTAGTATAGACGCCTCCGGGACAGGGATTGAAGAGACCCAGTACTTC.

This clone has just a few counts. The chain joins TRBV5-1 to TRBJ2-7; 9 nucleotides agree with TRBD1. Trimming removed 5 bases from V and 0 bases from J; junction bases left unmatched: 0. CDR1 is SGHRS, CDR2 YFSETQ, per germline. This CDR3 spans 13 amino acids. The CDR3, as DNA: TGCGCCAGCAGACAGGGGGCCTCCTACGAGCAGTACTTC. Translating it yields CASRQGASYEQYF.

The chain employs TRBV7-9 and TRBJ1-4; D is perhaps TRBD1 (5 bases). This CDR3 has 13 residues. The V and J ends lost 3 bases and 10 bases respectively, with 12 bases between them. CDR1 is SEHNR and CDR2 is FQNEAQ in the germline V gene (reference sequence). The CDR3 region is CASSLMDIGKLFF. Here the CDR3 DNA reads TGTGCCAGCAGCTTGATGGACATCGGAAAACTGTTTTTT.

The gene calls are TRBV25-1 and TRBJ2-7; D not certain. Trimming pared 5 bases from V and 0 bases from J, leaving 14 bases between. CDR1 is MGHDK and CDR2 is SYGVNS in the germline V gene. The CDR3 has 15 amino acids. CDR3 nucleotides: TGTGCCAGCAGTCCCTCCGCTGGCCTCTCCTACGAGCAGTACTTC. It yields the protein CASSPSAGLSYEQYF.

The gene calls are TRBV7-2 and TRBJ2-7; 14 bases map to TRBD2. The CDR3 contains 17 residues. In germline, CDR1 is SGHTA, CDR2 FQGNSA. Unmatched junction bases numbered 6, after V lost 3 bases and J lost 2 bases. The CDR3 sequence is CASSFIPGLAGAYEQYF. The DNA for the CDR3 is TGTGCCAGCAGCTTTATCCCGGGACTAGCGGGGGCCTACGAGCAGTACTTC.

As concerns this clone: Other DNA sequences of this sample code for an identical CDR3. The rearrangement uses TRBV11-2 and TRBJ1-1; TRBD1 matches 7 bases. In germline, CDR1 is SGHAT, CDR2 FQNNGV. The CDR3 extends over 13 amino acids. The V segment lost 2 bases and the J segment 5 bases; nucleotides outside the gene matches: 2. The CDR3 sequence is CASSLQGGTEAFF. The CDR3 bases are TGTGCCAGCAGCTTACAGGGGGGAACTGAAGCTTTCTTT.

CDR3 sequence (DNA): TGCGCCAGCAGCCAAAGAGCTGGCGGGGGTTCAGATACGCAGTATTTT. This codes for CASSQRAGGGSDTQYF. The chain couples TRBV4-1 to TRBJ2-3; 7 nucleotides align to TRBD2. J lost 4 bases, V lost 2 bases, and 9 bases had no gene match. The CDR3 totals 16 residues. Germline CDR1 reads MGHRA; CDR2 reads YSYEKL.